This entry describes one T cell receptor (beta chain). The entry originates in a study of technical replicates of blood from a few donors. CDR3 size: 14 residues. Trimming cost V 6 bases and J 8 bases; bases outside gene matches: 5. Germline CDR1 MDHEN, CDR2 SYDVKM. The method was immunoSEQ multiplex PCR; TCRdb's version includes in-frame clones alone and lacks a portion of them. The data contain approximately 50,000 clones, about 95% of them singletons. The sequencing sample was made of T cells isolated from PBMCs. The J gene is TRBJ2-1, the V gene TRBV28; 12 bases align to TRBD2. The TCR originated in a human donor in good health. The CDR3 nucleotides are TGTGCCAGCAGCACTAGCGGGAGGACCGATGAGCAGTTCTTC. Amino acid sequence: CASSTSGRTDEQFF.